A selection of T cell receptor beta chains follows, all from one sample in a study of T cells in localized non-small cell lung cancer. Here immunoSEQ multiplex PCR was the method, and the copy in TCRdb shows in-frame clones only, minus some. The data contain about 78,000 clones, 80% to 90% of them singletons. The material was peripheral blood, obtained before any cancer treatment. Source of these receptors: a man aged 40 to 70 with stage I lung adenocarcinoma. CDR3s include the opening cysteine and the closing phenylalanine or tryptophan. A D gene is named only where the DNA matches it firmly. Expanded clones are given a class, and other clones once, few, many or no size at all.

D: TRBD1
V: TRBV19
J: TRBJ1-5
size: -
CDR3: CASSIDREGNQPQHF
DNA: TGTGCCAGTAGTATCGACAGGGAAGGCAATCAGCCCCAGCATTTT

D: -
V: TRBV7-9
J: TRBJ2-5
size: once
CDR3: CASRPGQAQETQYF
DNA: TGTGCCAGCAGACCTGGGCAGGCCCAAGAGACCCAGTACTTC

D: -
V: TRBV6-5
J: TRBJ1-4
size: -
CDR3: CASSYSGEKLFF
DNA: TGTGCCAGCAGTTACTCGGGTGAAAAACTGTTTTTT

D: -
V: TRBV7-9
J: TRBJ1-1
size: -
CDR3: CASSLRKNTEAFF
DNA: TGTGCCAGCAGCCTCCGGAAGAACACTGAAGCTTTCTTT

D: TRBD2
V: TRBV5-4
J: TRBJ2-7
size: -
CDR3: CASSQLAVNEQYF
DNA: TGTGCCAGCAGCCAACTAGCGGTAAACGAGCAGTACTTC

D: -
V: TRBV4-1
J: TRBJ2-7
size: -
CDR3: CASSQERGGGEYEQYF
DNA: TGCGCCAGCAGCCAAGAAAGGGGCGGGGGCGAGTACGAGCAGTACTTC

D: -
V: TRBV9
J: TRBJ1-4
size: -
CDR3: CASSVTPGRGDEKLFF
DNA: TGTGCCAGCAGCGTAACCCCAGGGCGAGGGGATGAAAAACTGTTTTTT

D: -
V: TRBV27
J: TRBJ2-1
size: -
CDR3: CASRTWAYNEQFF
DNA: TGTGCCAGCAGGACCTGGGCCTACAATGAGCAGTTCTTC

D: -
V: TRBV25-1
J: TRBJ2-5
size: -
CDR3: CASSAPGGAGETQYF
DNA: TGTGCCAGCAGTGCCCCTGGGGGGGCAGGGGAGACCCAGTACTTC

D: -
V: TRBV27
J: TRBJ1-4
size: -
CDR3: CASSRQHSGTHNEKLFF
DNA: TGTGCCAGCAGTAGACAACACTCCGGGACACATAATGAAAAACTGTTTTTT

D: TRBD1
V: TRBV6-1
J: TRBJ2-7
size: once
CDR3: CASSEGQGASHYEQYF
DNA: TGTGCCAGCAGTGAGGGACAGGGGGCGTCCCACTACGAGCAGTACTTC

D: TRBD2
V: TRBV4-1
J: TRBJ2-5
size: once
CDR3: CASSQDLRGGLETQYF
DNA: TGCGCCAGCAGCCAAGATCTACGGGGGGGCTTAGAGACCCAGTACTTC

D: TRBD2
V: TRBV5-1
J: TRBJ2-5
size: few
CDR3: CASSLSSGRHETQYF
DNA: TGCGCCAGCAGCTTATCTAGCGGGAGACACGAGACCCAGTACTTC

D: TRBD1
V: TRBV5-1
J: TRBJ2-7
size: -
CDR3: CASSIGTGLNEQYF
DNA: TGCGCCAGCAGCATCGGGACAGGGCTTAACGAGCAGTACTTC

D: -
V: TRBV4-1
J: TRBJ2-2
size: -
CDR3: CASSPRRNTGELFF
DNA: TGCGCCAGCAGCCCCAGGAGGAACACCGGGGAGCTGTTTTTT

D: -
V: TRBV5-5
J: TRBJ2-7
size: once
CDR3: CASSPQGGSRVYEQYF
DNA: TGTGCCAGCAGCCCACAGGGCGGCAGCCGGGTCTACGAGCAGTACTTC

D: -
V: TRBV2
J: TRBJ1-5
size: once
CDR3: CASRRGSANQPQHF
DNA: TGTGCCTCACGACGGGGAAGTGCCAATCAGCCCCAGCATTTT

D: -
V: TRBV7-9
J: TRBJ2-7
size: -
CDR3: CASSPPTGAPEYF
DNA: TGTGCCAGCAGTCCCCCTACCGGGGCTCCGGAGTACTTC

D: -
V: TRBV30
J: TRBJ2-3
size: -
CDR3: CAWSRIADNVIGQYF
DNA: TGTGCCTGGAGTCGCATAGCTGATAACGTTATTGGGCAGTATTTT

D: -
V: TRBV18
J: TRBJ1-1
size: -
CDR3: CASSPSTNTEAFF
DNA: TGTGCCAGCTCACCCTCAACCAACACTGAAGCTTTCTTT

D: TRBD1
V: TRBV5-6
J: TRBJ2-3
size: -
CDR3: CASSPDRSTDTQYF
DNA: TGTGCCAGCAGCCCGGACAGGAGCACAGATACGCAGTATTTT

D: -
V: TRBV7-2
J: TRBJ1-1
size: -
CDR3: CASSLQQALVAFF
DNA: TGTGCCAGCAGCTTACAACAGGCCCTGGTAGCTTTCTTT